This T cell receptor (beta chain) was found in a study of T cells in Graves' hyperthyroidism and ophthalmopathy. Study outcomes and limitations: In simple terms, a model built on 13 V-J features told ophthalmopathy apart from stable hyperthyroidism.

Amplification of TCR beta CDR3 regions was performed using RNA transcripts as template. HTBI primers drove first-round RT-PCR of the TCR CDR3. TCRdb re-analysed the multiplex PCR reads in MiXCR, keeping a single row per CDR3 protein. Here the sample spans hundreds of thousands of distinct CDR3 sequences, less than 25% being singletons. Each person with ophthalmopathy scored at least 3 on the Clinical Activity Score, reached NOSPECS grade 4 or higher, and had been ill under 3 months. Uncontrolled infection, other autoimmune disease, pregnancy and lactation each barred patients from inclusion. About this clonotype: The antigen remains unidentified.

The length of the CDR3 is 14 residues. Germline-derived CDR1 and CDR2 are SGHTA and FQGNSA. The V gene end was trimmed by 5 bases and the J gene end by 3 bases; junction bases not matched to a gene: 7. This sequence was found in a man between 25 and 39 years old with Graves' ophthalmopathy. Sequencing used blood. The chain links TRBV7-2 to TRBJ2-7; 7 bases map to TRBD1. CDR3 region: CASSPQGVGYEQYF. The CDR3 nucleotides read TGTGCCAGCAGCCCGCAGGGGGTCGGCTACGAGCAGTACTTC.